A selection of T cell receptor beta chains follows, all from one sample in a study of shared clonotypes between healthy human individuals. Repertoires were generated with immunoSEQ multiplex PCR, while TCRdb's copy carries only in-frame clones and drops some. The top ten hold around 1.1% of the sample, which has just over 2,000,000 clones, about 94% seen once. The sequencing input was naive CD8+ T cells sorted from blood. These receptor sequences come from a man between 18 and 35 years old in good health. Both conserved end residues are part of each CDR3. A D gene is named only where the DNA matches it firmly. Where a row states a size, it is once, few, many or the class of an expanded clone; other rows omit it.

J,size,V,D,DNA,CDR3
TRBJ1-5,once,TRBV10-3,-,TGTGCCATCAGTGACCCAAGGATGGGGGGTAGCAATCAGCCCCAGCATTTT,CAISDPRMGGSNQPQHF
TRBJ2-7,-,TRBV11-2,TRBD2,TGTGCCAGCAGCCCCGGGGCAGCGGGAGAAGGGGTGCAGTACTTC,CASSPGAAGEGVQYF
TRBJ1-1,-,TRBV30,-,TGTGCCTGGAGTGTACCCTGGCATCCTGAAGCTTTCTTT,CAWSVPWHPEAFF
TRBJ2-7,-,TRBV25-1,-,TGTGCCAGCAGTGAGCGGGATAGGGGCGAGCAGTACTTC,CASSERDRGEQYF
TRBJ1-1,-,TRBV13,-,TGTGCCAGCAGCTTATTGGGGTTAAACACTGAAGCTTTCTTT,CASSLLGLNTEAFF
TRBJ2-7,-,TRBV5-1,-,TGCGCCAGCAGCTTGTTGGTGGGACACACCTACGAGCAGTACTTC,CASSLLVGHTYEQYF
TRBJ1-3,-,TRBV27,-,TGTGCCAGCAGTGATCAGGGACCCGCCTCTGGAAACACCATATATTTT,CASSDQGPASGNTIYF
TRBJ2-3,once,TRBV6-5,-,TGTGCCAGCAGTTACTCCGGCGGGAACACAGATACGCAGTATTTT,CASSYSGGNTDTQYF
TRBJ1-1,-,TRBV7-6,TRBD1,TGTGCCAGCAGCAAACTCCGGGACAGCCTGAACACTGAAGCTTTCTTT,CASSKLRDSLNTEAFF
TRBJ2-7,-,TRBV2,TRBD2,TGTGCCAGCAGTATAGCGGGCGATACCTACGAGCAGTACTTC,CASSIAGDTYEQYF
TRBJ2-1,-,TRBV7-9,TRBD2,TGTGCCAGCAGCTTAGCTCCTAGCGGGCTTTGGCATGAGCAGTTCTTC,CASSLAPSGLWHEQFF
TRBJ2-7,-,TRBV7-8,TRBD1,TGTGCCAGCAGCCCCTCAGGGACAGGCTACGAGCAGTACTTC,CASSPSGTGYEQYF
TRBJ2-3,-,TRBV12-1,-,TGTGCCAGCAGCTTTGCGCGCCGAACTAGCGGGAGGGTCAAGAGCACAGATACGCAGTATTTT,CASSFARRTSGRVKSTDTQYF
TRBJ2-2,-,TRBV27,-,TGTGCCAGCAGTGCTGGAGGGACCACCGGGGAGCTGTTTTTT,CASSAGGTTGELFF
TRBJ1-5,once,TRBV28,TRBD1,TGTGCCAGCAGCCTCAGTCCCGGGACAGGGCTCGGCAATCAGCCCCAGCATTTT,CASSLSPGTGLGNQPQHF
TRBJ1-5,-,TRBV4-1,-,TGCGCCAGCAGCCAAGCAATAGGGGTGGCCCAGCATTTT,CASSQAIGVAQHF
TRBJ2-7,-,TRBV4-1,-,TGCGCCAGCAGCCAAGATAAAAATTTCTACGAGCAGTACTTC,CASSQDKNFYEQYF
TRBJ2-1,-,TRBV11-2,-,TGTGCCAGCAGCTTAGCTAGCCTTTCAGGGTACTCCTACAATGAGCAGTTCTTC,CASSLASLSGYSYNEQFF
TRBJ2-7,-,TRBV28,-,TGTGCCAGCAGCCTGGACTCCCCCTCCTACGAGCAGTACTTC,CASSLDSPSYEQYF
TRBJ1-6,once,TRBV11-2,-,TGTGCCAGCAGCCCTGGGGCTGAGTGGGGTTCACCCCTCCACTTT,CASSPGAEWGSPLHF
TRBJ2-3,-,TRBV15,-,TGTGCCACCAGCAGGAGCCTCACAGATACGCAGTATTTT,CATSRSLTDTQYF
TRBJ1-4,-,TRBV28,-,TGTGCCAGCAGTTTTCAGCTTAATGAAAAACTGTTTTTT,CASSFQLNEKLFF
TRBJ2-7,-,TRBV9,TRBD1,TGTGCCAGCAGCCCGGGACAGAGCTACGAGCAGTACTTC,CASSPGQSYEQYF
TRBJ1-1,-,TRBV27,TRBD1,TGTGCCAGCAGTTCGACAGGGGGGGGTACTGAAGCTTTCTTT,CASSSTGGGTEAFF
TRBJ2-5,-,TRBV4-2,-,TGTGCCAGCAGCCAGGCCTGGGAAGAAGGGGAGACCCAGTACTTC,CASSQAWEEGETQYF
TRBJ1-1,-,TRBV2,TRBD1,TGTGCCAGCAGCTCGGGACAGAGGGTCACTGAAGCTTTCTTT,CASSSGQRVTEAFF
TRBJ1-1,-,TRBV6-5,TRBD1,TGTGCCAGCAGTTACTCGGGGGGACAGACTGAAGCTTTCTTT,CASSYSGGQTEAFF
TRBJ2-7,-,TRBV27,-,TGTGCCAGCGGGGGTATACGGACACGGGGCGGTGAGGAGCAGTACTTC,CASGGIRTRGGEEQYF
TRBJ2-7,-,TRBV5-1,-,TGCGCCAGCAGCCCACCTTCCTACGAGCAGTACTTC,CASSPPSYEQYF
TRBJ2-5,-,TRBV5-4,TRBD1,TGTGCCAGCAGCCGGGACAGGGTACAAGAGACCCAGTACTTC,CASSRDRVQETQYF
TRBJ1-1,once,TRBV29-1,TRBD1,TGCAGCGCCTGGGACAGGATGAACACTGAAGCTTTCTTT,CSAWDRMNTEAFF
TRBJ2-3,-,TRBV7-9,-,TGTGCCAGCAGCTCCCCCCTGGCGGATACGCAGTATTTT,CASSSPLADTQYF
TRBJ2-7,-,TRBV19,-,TGTGCCAGTAGTATATTGGGGGGCCACGAGCAGTACTTC,CASSILGGHEQYF
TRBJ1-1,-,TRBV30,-,TGTGCCTGCCATATGGGGGGTGAGGACACTGAAGCTTTCTTT,CACHMGGEDTEAFF
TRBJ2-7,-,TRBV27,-,TGTGCCAGCAGTTTAAGTGTCACCTACGAGCAGTACTTC,CASSLSVTYEQYF
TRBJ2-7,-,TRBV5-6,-,TGTGCCAGCAGCTTGGAGACGCAGGACCGCTACGAGCAGTACTTC,CASSLETQDRYEQYF
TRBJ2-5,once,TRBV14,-,TGTGCCAGCAGCCAATACGGGACCCCCGGAACGACCCAGTACTTC,CASSQYGTPGTTQYF
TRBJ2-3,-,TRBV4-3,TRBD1,TGCGCCAGCAGCCCTCGGACAGGGCTCCCCACCACAGATACGCAGTATTTT,CASSPRTGLPTTDTQYF
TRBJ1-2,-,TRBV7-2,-,TGTGCCAGCAGCTTAGGGGGGCAGGCTCCTAACTATGGCTACACCTTC,CASSLGGQAPNYGYTF
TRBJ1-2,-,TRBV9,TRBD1,TGTGCCAGCAGCCCGTCGACAGGGGGTGGCTACACCTTC,CASSPSTGGGYTF
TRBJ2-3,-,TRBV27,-,TGTGCCAGCACCAGTAGCGTTTCGGGCACAGATACGCAGTATTTT,CASTSSVSGTDTQYF
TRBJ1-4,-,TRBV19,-,TGTGCCAGTAGTGTATTCAGGGGAGAGTGGGAAAAACTGTTTTTT,CASSVFRGEWEKLFF
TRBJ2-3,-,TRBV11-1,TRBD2,TGTGCCAGCAGCCCAGAGTTTAGCGGGGTAAGGACAGATACGCAGTATTTT,CASSPEFSGVRTDTQYF
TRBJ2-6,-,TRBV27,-,TGTGCCAGCACCAGCCTGGGAAGGGCCGGGGCCAACGTCCTGACTTTC,CASTSLGRAGANVLTF
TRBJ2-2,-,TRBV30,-,TGTGCCTGGCCCAAGGGCACCGGGGAGCTGTTTTTT,CAWPKGTGELFF
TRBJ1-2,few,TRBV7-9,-,TGTGCCAGCAGCCCGGCAGACCCTCAGGGCTACACCTTC,CASSPADPQGYTF
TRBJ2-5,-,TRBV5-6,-,TGTGCCAGCAGCTCGGGGACCGAATACGATGGAGAGACCCAGTACTTC,CASSSGTEYDGETQYF
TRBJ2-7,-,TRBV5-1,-,TGCGCCAGCAGCTCCTTGGACAGCTACGAGCAGTACTTC,CASSSLDSYEQYF
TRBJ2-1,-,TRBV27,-,TGTGCCAGCAGCTCCAGGGTAAACAATGAGCAGTTCTTC,CASSSRVNNEQFF
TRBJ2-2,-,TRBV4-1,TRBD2,TGCGCCAGCAGCCAAGAACCGCCTAGCGGGGGTACCGGGGAGCTGTTTTTT,CASSQEPPSGGTGELFF
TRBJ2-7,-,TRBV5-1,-,TGCGCCAGCAGACTTGAGGACTCCTACGAGCAGTACTTC,CASRLEDSYEQYF
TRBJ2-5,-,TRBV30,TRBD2,TGTGCCTGGAACCCGACTAGCTCAACCAAGGCTAGGACCCAGTACTTC,CAWNPTSSTKARTQYF
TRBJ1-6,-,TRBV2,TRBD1,TGTGCCAGCAGCCCGGGACAGGGAAATTCACCCCTCCACTTT,CASSPGQGNSPLHF
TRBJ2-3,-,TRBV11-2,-,TGTGCCAGCAGCTCGACTAGTAGCCCAGACAGAGATACGCAGTATTTT,CASSSTSSPDRDTQYF